A selection of T cell receptor beta chains follows, all from one sample in a study of blood T cell repertoires in COVID-19. Sequencing was performed with immunoSEQ multiplex PCR; in TCRdb, only in-frame clones are kept and a portion is missing. In the table there are 350,000 to 450,000 clones, roughly 90% of which are singletons. The sample comprised peripheral blood. These receptors all stem from a man in his forties with acute or convalescent COVID-19. Both conserved end residues are part of each CDR3. A row's size may be missing; if present it is once, few, many or a size class.

J: TRBJ2-1
size: once
V: TRBV5-1
CDR3: CASSPGTAPLYNEQFF

J: TRBJ1-3
size: NA
V: TRBV11-1
CDR3: CASSNRGSSGNTIYF

J: TRBJ1-5
size: NA
V: TRBV12-3/TRBV12-4
CDR3: CASSQQGNQPQHF

J: TRBJ2-3
size: NA
V: TRBV5-1
CDR3: CASSSVSVGGTDTQYF

J: TRBJ2-2
size: NA
V: TRBV6-1
CDR3: CASSGPDSLNTGELFF

J: TRBJ2-5
size: NA
V: TRBV7-2
CDR3: CASSPDRGETQYF

J: TRBJ2-3
size: NA
V: TRBV18
CDR3: CASSGQHHTDTQYF

J: TRBJ2-1
size: NA
V: TRBV13
CDR3: CASSYEPSGSSYNEQFF

J: TRBJ2-7
size: NA
V: TRBV20-1
CDR3: CSASSGTGYEQYF

J: TRBJ1-2
size: once
V: TRBV4-3
CDR3: CASSPTGGRQIGYTF

J: TRBJ1-1
size: NA
V: TRBV6-5
CDR3: CATREPNTEAFF

J: TRBJ1-6
size: NA
V: TRBV3-1/TRBV3-2
CDR3: CASSPSPGDSPLHF

J: TRBJ1-2
size: NA
V: TRBV6-1
CDR3: CASSERRLYGYTF

J: TRBJ1-5
size: NA
V: TRBV7-9
CDR3: CASRGGQSYSNQPQHF

J: TRBJ2-5
size: NA
V: TRBV9
CDR3: CASSVGLGGETQYF

J: TRBJ2-1
size: NA
V: TRBV7-9
CDR3: CASSVLAGGRQEQFF

J: TRBJ2-5
size: NA
V: TRBV11-2
CDR3: CASSFLTSGGGETQYF

J: TRBJ2-4
size: NA
V: TRBV2
CDR3: CASKPGLAGLNPKNIQYF

J: TRBJ1-2
size: NA
V: TRBV19
CDR3: CASSKGGGYTF

J: TRBJ2-7
size: NA
V: TRBV19
CDR3: CASSIGPDSYEQYF

J: TRBJ1-2
size: NA
V: TRBV20-1
CDR3: CSGQTDHGYTF

J: TRBJ2-3
size: NA
V: TRBV6-5
CDR3: CASKGGTDTQYF

J: TRBJ1-2
size: NA
V: TRBV5-6
CDR3: CASSQGAYGYTF